This TCR beta chain was identified during a study of blood T cell repertoires in COVID-19. This clone was seen only a few times. Repertoires were generated with immunoSEQ multiplex PCR, while TCRdb's copy carries only in-frame clones and drops some. The table has 55,000 to 75,000 clones, about 81% seen once. After removal of 10 bases from V and 5 bases from J, the junction contained 8 bases not matched to a gene. The CDR3 is 13 amino acids. The rearrangement uses TRBV12-3 or TRBV12-4 and TRBJ2-7, with 10 bases lining up with TRBD1. This sequence was found in a human donor in a cohort sampled during active COVID-19. The sequenced material came from peripheral blood. The CDR3 loop is CATKPTGGNEQYF. The CDR3 DNA sequence: TGTGCCACCAAACCGACAGGGGGCAACGAGCAGTACTTC.